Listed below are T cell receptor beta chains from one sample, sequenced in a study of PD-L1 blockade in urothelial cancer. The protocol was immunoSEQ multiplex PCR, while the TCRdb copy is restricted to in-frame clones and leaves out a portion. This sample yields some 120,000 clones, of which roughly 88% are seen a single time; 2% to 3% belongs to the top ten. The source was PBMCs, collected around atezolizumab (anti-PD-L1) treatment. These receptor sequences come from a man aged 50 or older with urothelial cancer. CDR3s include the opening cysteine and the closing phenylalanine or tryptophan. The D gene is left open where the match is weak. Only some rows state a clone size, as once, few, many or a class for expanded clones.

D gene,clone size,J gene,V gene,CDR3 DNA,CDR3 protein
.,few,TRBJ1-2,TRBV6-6,TGTGCCAGCAGTTACATTAGGGAGGGTGGCTACACCTTC,CASSYIREGGYTF
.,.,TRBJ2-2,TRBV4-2,TGTGCCAGCAGCCAATCTACTAGTGTCACCGGGGAGCTGTTTTTT,CASSQSTSVTGELFF
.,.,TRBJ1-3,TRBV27,TGTGCCAGCAGTGGGGGGAGCTCTGGAAACACCATATATTTT,CASSGGSSGNTIYF
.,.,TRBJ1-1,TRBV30,TGTGCCTGGAGTGTACTCAATGGGAACACTGAAGCTTTCTTT,CAWSVLNGNTEAFF
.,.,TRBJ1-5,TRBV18,TGTGCCAGCTCACCACCCTCGGCAGGGGTTGGTCAGCCCCAGCATTTT,CASSPPSAGVGQPQHF
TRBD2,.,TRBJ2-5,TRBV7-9,TGTGCCAGCAGCCCACGAGCGGGAGAAGAGACCCAGTACTTC,CASSPRAGEETQYF
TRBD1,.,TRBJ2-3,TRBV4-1,TGCGCCAGCAGCCACTCGGGACAGTCCACAGATACGCAGTATTTT,CASSHSGQSTDTQYF
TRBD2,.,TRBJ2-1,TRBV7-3,TGTGCCAGCAGCCCCCCCGGGACTAGCGGGAGCTCCTACAATGAGCAGTTCTTC,CASSPPGTSGSSYNEQFF
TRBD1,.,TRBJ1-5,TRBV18,TGTGCCAGCTCGACACAGGGGGCCAATCAGCCCCAGCATTTT,CASSTQGANQPQHF
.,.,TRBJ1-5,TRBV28,TGTGCCAGCAGCCCAGGGCTCAAGGGCGGCAATCAGCCCCAGCATTTT,CASSPGLKGGNQPQHF